The rows below give T cell receptor beta chains drawn from one sample of a study of cytomegalovirus exposure and HLA in healthy donors. The method was immunoSEQ multiplex PCR; TCRdb's version includes in-frame clones alone and lacks a portion of them. This listing includes roughly 120,000 clones. Sequenced input: PBMCs. All receptors come from a middle-aged man in good health and CMV-seronegative. Each CDR3 is given with its conserved first and last residue. Each record gives: V gene, D gene, J gene, CDR3 protein, CDR3 DNA. A D gene is named only where the DNA matches it firmly.

TRBV6-4	.	TRBJ2-1	CASSDFPGLEQFF	TGTGCCAGCAGTGACTTTCCGGGACTCGAGCAGTTCTTC
TRBV4-1	TRBD1	TRBJ1-2	CASSQVTGQGTHTF	TGCGCCAGCAGCCAGGTAACTGGACAGGGGACTCACACCTTC
TRBV15	TRBD1	TRBJ1-1	CATSRGGATGGTEAFF	TGTGCCACCAGCAGAGGGGGGGCTACAGGGGGCACTGAAGCTTTCTTT
TRBV2	TRBD1	TRBJ2-7	CASRDRGASYEQYF	TGTGCCAGCAGGGACAGGGGGGCCTCCTACGAGCAGTACTTC
TRBV4-1	TRBD1	TRBJ2-7	CASSQEDRESHEQYF	TGCGCCAGCAGCCAAGAGGACAGGGAGTCCCACGAGCAGTACTTC
TRBV7-8	TRBD2	TRBJ2-1	CASSSSTSGRSLGKGLEQFF	TGTGCCAGCAGCTCATCGACTAGCGGGAGGAGCCTGGGTAAGGGTTTGGAGCAGTTCTTC
TRBV5-8	TRBD1	TRBJ2-3	CASSEDRGKADTQYF	TGTGCCAGCAGCGAGGACAGGGGGAAGGCAGATACGCAGTATTTT
TRBV18	.	TRBJ2-1	CASGGAGLYNEQFF	TGTGCCAGCGGGGGGGCGGGACTCTACAATGAGCAGTTCTTC
TRBV5-1	.	TRBJ1-1	CASSSKPQGWTEAFF	TGCGCCAGCAGCTCCAAGCCCCAGGGATGGACTGAAGCTTTCTTT
TRBV9	TRBD2	TRBJ2-2	CASSVGLASNTGELFF	TGTGCCAGCAGCGTGGGACTAGCGAGTAACACCGGGGAGCTGTTTTTT
TRBV5-4	.	TRBJ1-2	CASSLTTAAYGYTF	TGTGCCAGCAGCTTGACAACAGCAGCATATGGCTACACCTTC
TRBV11-2	.	TRBJ1-2	CASSLVPTGGYTF	TGTGCCAGCAGCTTAGTACCAACGGGGGGCTACACCTTC
TRBV29-1	.	TRBJ1-3	CSVENPGGAFGNTIYF	TGCAGCGTTGAGAATCCGGGGGGCGCCTTTGGAAACACCATATATTTT
TRBV11-2	TRBD2	TRBJ2-2	CASSQTGRDTGELFF	TGTGCCAGCAGCCAAACCGGGAGGGACACCGGGGAGCTGTTTTTT
TRBV7-2	TRBD1	TRBJ1-2	CASSRTGGAGYTF	TGTGCCAGCAGCCGGACAGGGGGAGCGGGCTACACCTTC
TRBV21-1	.	TRBJ1-2	CASSTPPGTGTYGYTF	TGTGCCAGCAGCACCCCTCCCGGGACAGGTACCTATGGCTACACCTTC